This paragraph reports one T cell receptor beta chain. Its antigen is as yet unknown. TCRdb's copy holds only in-frame clones and misses some; the assay was immunoSEQ multiplex PCR. The table lists tens of thousands of clones, more than 80% of them singletons, with 9% to 10% in the top ten. Per the germline V gene, CDR1 is KGHSH and CDR2 is LQKENI. This CDR3 has 16 amino acids. V was shortened by 1 base and J by 4 bases, with 16 bases between the two germline ends. This sample is drawn from a study of OX40 agonist ivuxolimab in advanced cancers. Study findings and constraints: Clonal expansion was seen in CD4+ and CD8+ blood T cells by week 6 at 0.1 to 3.0 mg/kg.

Sequencing used CD4+ or CD8+ T cells sorted from blood, obtained in a trial of the OX40 agonist ivuxolimab. The receptor was derived from an adult with an advanced solid tumor such as melanoma, head and neck, liver or kidney cancer. The rearrangement uses TRBV18 and TRBJ1-2; D remains unclear. CDR3 protein: CASSPRTPTEGYGYTF. The CDR3 DNA reads TGTGCCAGCTCACCACGAACCCCTACCGAGGGCTATGGCTACACCTTC.